The clone carrying this TCR beta chain was counted a few times. This sample was included in a study of T-cell memory formation after mild COVID-19. The germline CDR1 and CDR2 sequences are SGHRS and YFSETQ. V shed 2 bases and J 2 bases; nucleotides not matched to a gene: 7. This CDR3 has 15 amino acids. Each CDR3 protein is one row after TCRdb ran MiXCR on the 5' RACE reads. Of roughly 130,000 distinct CDR3 sequences listed, about a sixth are singletons. The chain employs TRBV5-1 and TRBJ2-7; TRBD1 matches at 7 bases. The sequencing sample was made of PBMCs or a T cell subset sorted from them (not recorded which). This TCR came from a man aged 18 to 30 who had mild COVID-19 (a few samples of this study predate the infection). Cell type and time point are not known. CDR3 DNA: TGCGCCAGCAGCTTCGCGACAGGGAGTCCCTACGAGCAGTACGTC. Protein sequence: CASSFATGSPYEQYV.